The 18 T cell receptor beta chains presented below share a single source sample, sequenced in a study of blood T cell repertoires in COVID-19. Produced via immunoSEQ multiplex PCR; TCRdb's table is partial and in-frame only. Of about 160,000 clones listed, approximately 82% are singletons. What was sequenced was PBMCs or T cells enriched from blood (not recorded which). The source of these receptors is a man between 60 and 75 years old who had recovered from COVID-19.

This clone was detected ten times or more. The chain employs TRBV24-1 and TRBJ2-5, with D perhaps TRBD2 (5 bases). This CDR3 region has 13 residues. Per the germline V gene, CDR1 is KGHDR and CDR2 is SFDVKD. Trimming took 2 bases from V and 5 from J, leaving 8 bases between them. CDR3 region: CATSDSPSETQYF. The CDR3, as DNA: TGTGCCACCAGTGATTCACCTAGCGAGACCCAGTACTTC.

The chain joins TRBV4-1 to TRBJ1-4, with a weak D call TRBD1 (6 bases). The V end lost 0 bases, the J end lost 0 bases, and 8 bases lay between the germline ends. Germline CDR1 MGHRA, CDR2 YSYEKL. This CDR3 contains 16 residues. CDR3 sequence: CASSQERTATNEKLFF. In DNA, the CDR3 is TGCGCCAGCAGCCAAGAAAGGACAGCAACTAATGAAAAACTGTTTTTT.

The chain carries TRBV27 and TRBJ2-1; the match to TRBD2 covers 11 bases. This CDR3 spans 16 amino acids. From germline, CDR1 is MNHEY and CDR2 SMNVEV (reference sequence). V shed 3 bases, J shed 8 bases, and the junction held 9 bases outside the gene matches. The CDR3 nucleotides are TGTGCCAGCAGTTTTTTTGGCACTAGCGGGAGCGATGAGCAGTTCTTC. Protein product: CASSFFGTSGSDEQFF.

V usage is TRBV7-3 and J usage is TRBJ1-4; 8 bases are a match to TRBD1. Germline V CDR1 and CDR2: SGHTA, FQGTGA. CDR3 length: 15 amino acids. The V segment lost 5 bases and the J segment 6 bases; nucleotides outside the gene matches: 8. The CDR3 nucleotides read TGTGCCAGCAGCGCATCAGGGGGCAAGTATGAAAAACTGTTTTTT. As protein: CASSASGGKYEKLFF. The full variable domain, its missing parts supplied by reference TRBV7-3 and TRBJ1-4, is GAGVSQTPSNKVTEKGKYVELRCDPISGHTALYWYRQSLGQGPEFLIYFQGTGAADDSGLPNDRFFAVRPEGSVSTLKIQRTERGDSAVYLCASSASGGKYEKLFFGSGTQLSVL.

This chain connects TRBV18 to TRBJ2-3, with 8 bases identical to TRBD1. The ends lost 3 bases at V and 0 bases at J; junction bases unmatched: 8. The CDR3 covers 17 residues. Germline V lookup: CDR1 KGHSH, CDR2 LQKENI. The CDR3 reads CASSPLPGTGSTDTQYF. The CDR3 DNA is TGTGCCAGCTCACCTCTACCCGGGACAGGAAGCACAGATACGCAGTATTTT.

The chain is built from TRBV27 and TRBJ2-5; the match to TRBD1 covers 8 bases. The CDR3 sequence is 17 residues long. Germline CDR1 and CDR2: MNHEY and SMNVEV (reference sequence). Trimming cost V 2 bases and J 5 bases; bases outside gene matches: 13. CDR3 nucleotides: TGTGCCAGCAGTTTAAAGGACAGGGAATGGCGCCAGGAGACCCAGTACTTC. Its protein product is CASSLKDREWRQETQYF.

The chain employs TRBV28 and TRBJ2-1, with 7 bases that match TRBD1. The CDR3 totals 13 residues. J gave up 6 bases and V 5 bases, and 4 bases lay outside the gene matches. CDR1 and CDR2 from the germline V gene are MDHEN and SYDVKM. This CDR3 reads CASSDRDSNEQFF. The CDR3 nucleotides read TGTGCCAGCAGTGACAGGGACAGCAATGAGCAGTTCTTC.

The genes are TRBV2 and TRBJ2-7; perhaps TRBD1 as D (5 bases). This CDR3 contains 14 residues. The V and J ends lost 4 bases and 2 bases respectively, with 12 bases between them. Germline CDR1 SNHLY, CDR2 FYNNEI. The CDR3 protein is CASSAGLAPYEQYF. The CDR3 DNA is TGTGCCAGCAGTGCAGGGCTGGCCCCCTACGAGCAGTACTTC.

This clone has only a few counts. The rearrangement links TRBV4-1 to TRBJ1-1; 7 bases map to TRBD1. The ends lost 1 base at V and 1 base at J; junction bases unmatched: 0. The CDR3 consists of 14 residues. CDR1 is MGHRA, CDR2 YSYEKL, per germline. CDR3 nucleotide sequence: TGCGCCAGCAGCCAAGGACAGGGGAACACTGAAGCTTTCTTT. Amino acid sequence: CASSQGQGNTEAFF.

The rearrangement uses TRBV5-6 and TRBJ1-3; tentative D call: TRBD1 (6 bases). This CDR3 spans 15 amino acids. Trimming left V 0 bases short and J 5 bases short, with 12 bases between. The V gene's germline CDR1 is SGHDT and CDR2 YYEEEE. CDR3 DNA: TGTGCCAGCAGCTTGGTTCAGGGGCTGCGAAACACCATATATTTT. This codes for CASSLVQGLRNTIYF.

V and J are TRBV3-1 (or the pseudogene TRBV3-2) and TRBJ1-6, with D maybe TRBD1 (6 bases). V lost 1 base, J lost 15 bases, and 13 bases lay in between. CDR1 and CDR2 from the germline V gene are LGHDT and YNNKEL (reference sequence). This CDR3 region has 13 residues. DNA for the CDR3: TGTGCCAGCAGCCAAGGATACGGGGGGCACCTCCACTTT. It is translated as CASSQGYGGHLHF.

The chain couples TRBV28 to TRBJ2-3; 9 bases fit TRBD2. From germline, CDR1 is MDHEN and CDR2 SYDVKM. The J segment lost 4 bases and the V segment lost 7 bases, leaving 9 bases of the junction unmatched. CDR3 length: 15 amino acids. The CDR3 nucleotides are TGTGCCAGCACCAACCCACGGACTAGCGCAGATACGCAGTATTTT. Amino acid sequence: CASTNPRTSADTQYF.

This sequence joins TRBV11-2 and TRBJ2-1; D unresolved. V was clipped by 1 base and J by 5 bases, with 6 bases between them. Germline V CDR1 and CDR2: SGHAT, FQNNGV. The CDR3 spans 13 residues. In DNA form, the CDR3 reads TGTGCCAGCAGCTTAGGCGAGGACAATGAGCAGTTCTTC. It is translated as CASSLGEDNEQFF.

The chain has TRBV28 and TRBJ1-2; unclear D gene. The CDR3 loop spans 14 amino acids. CDR1 is MDHEN, CDR2 SYDVKM, per germline. V was pared by 4 bases and J by 7 bases, with 16 bases between. The CDR3 reads CASSSPDRSRGYTF. The CDR3 bases are TGTGCCAGCAGTTCCCCGGATCGGAGTCGTGGCTACACCTTC.

The CDR3 DNA reads TGTGCCAGCAGTTACTCGAGACTAGCGGGAGGATACACAGATACGCAGTATTTT. It is translated as CASSYSRLAGGYTDTQYF. V and J are TRBV6-2 or TRBV6-3 and TRBJ2-3; TRBD2 agrees at 13 bases. Unmatched junction bases numbered 5, after V lost 0 bases and J lost 2 bases. Germline values: CDR1 MNHEY, CDR2 SVGEGT. The CDR3 is made up of 18 amino acids.

The rearrangement joins TRBV5-1 to TRBJ2-1; D uncertain. The CDR3 spans 16 residues. Trimming shortened V by 0 bases and J by 0 bases, and 10 bases separated the two germline ends. In germline, CDR1 is SGHRS, CDR2 YFSETQ. CDR3 amino acids: CASSLDVPSSYNEQFF. The CDR3 bases are TGCGCCAGCAGCTTGGACGTTCCGAGCTCCTACAATGAGCAGTTCTTC.

V gene TRBV5-1 combines with J gene TRBJ1-3, with TRBD1 matching 9 bases. After removal of 0 bases from V and 4 bases from J, the junction contained 2 bases not matched to a gene. The CDR3 runs 15 residues. Germline CDR1 reads SGHRS; CDR2 reads YFSETQ. The CDR3 nucleotides read TGCGCCAGCAGCTTGGCGGGACAGGGAGGAAACACCATATATTTT. It codes for CASSLAGQGGNTIYF.

The V and J genes are TRBV5-4 and TRBJ2-7, with 7 bases identical to TRBD1. Trimming took 2 bases from V and 5 from J; bases not matched to a gene: 1. Germline assignment: CDR1 SGHNT and CDR2 YYREEE (reference sequence). The CDR3 length is 12 residues. CDR3 sequence reads: CASSLQGNEQYF. For the CDR3, the DNA is TGTGCCAGCAGCTTACAGGGGAACGAGCAGTACTTC. Combining the CDR3 with reference TRBV5-4 and TRBJ2-7 gives the whole variable domain ETGVTQSPTHLIKTRGQQVTLRCSSQSGHNTVSWYQQALGQGPQFIFQYYREEENGRGNFPPRFSGLQFPNYSSELNVNALELDDSALYLCASSLQGNEQYFGPGTRLTVT.